Listed here are 10 T cell receptor beta chains from one sample, sequenced in a study of blood T cell repertoires in COVID-19. Measured with immunoSEQ multiplex PCR; TCRdb has only the in-frame clones, and not every one. There are some 300,000 clones in the sample; approximately 90% occur only once, and over 5% lies in the top ten. Sequenced input: peripheral blood. All receptors come from a woman aged 45-65 years with COVID-19, enrolled during active disease.

The chain recombines TRBV19 with TRBJ2-1; D is undetermined. V gave up 0 bases and J gave up 8 bases, with 11 bases separating them. Per germline, CDR1 LNHDA and CDR2 SQIVND (reference sequence). The CDR3 sequence is 14 residues long. CDR3 in amino acids: CASSIDSLVDEQFF. In nucleotides, the CDR3 is TGTGCCAGTAGTATAGATAGTTTGGTGGATGAGCAGTTCTTC. Full variable domain (outside the CDR3, taken from reference TRBV19 and TRBJ2-1): DGGITQSPKYLFRKEGQNVTLSCEQNLNHDAMYWYRQDPGQGLRLIYYSQIVNDFQKGDIAEGYSVSREKKESFPLTVTSAQKNPTAFYLCASSIDSLVDEQFFGPGTRLTVL.

The table lists this clone with a count of one. CDR3 loop: CASSLVRSHEQFF. The CDR3 DNA is TGTGCCAGCAGCTTAGTACGAAGCCATGAGCAGTTCTTC. V is TRBV11-3 and J is TRBJ2-1; D is unresolved. Trimming took off 1 base at V and 8 bases at J, with 9 bases between the two ends. The CDR3 extends over 13 amino acids. In germline, CDR1 is SGHNT, CDR2 YENEEA.

This clone was found once. V and J are TRBV3-1 (or the pseudogene TRBV3-2) and TRBJ2-7; 8 nucleotides agree with TRBD2. The CDR3 length is 16 residues. V lost 4 bases to trimming and J lost 3 bases; unmatched junction nucleotides: 11. CDR1 and CDR2 from the germline V gene are LGHDT and YNNKEL (reference sequence). This chain's CDR3 is CASSPSGGGRYYEQYF. The CDR3 DNA sequence: TGTGCCAGCAGCCCTTCGGGGGGCGGGAGGTACTACGAGCAGTACTTC.

V and J are TRBV4-1 and TRBJ2-7; weak D call: TRBD2 (5 bases). Trimming cost V 0 bases and J 5 bases, with 14 bases left between them. This CDR3 spans 15 amino acids. Germline V lookup: CDR1 MGHRA, CDR2 YSYEKL. Here the CDR3 reads CASSQDPGISNEQYF. The CDR3 DNA sequence: TGCGCCAGCAGCCAAGATCCGGGGATTAGCAACGAGCAGTACTTC.

This clone was counted between two and nine times. This chain connects TRBV7-2 to TRBJ2-2, with 11 positions matching TRBD1. With 5 bases clipped from V and 6 bases from J, the junction kept 8 bases outside the gene matches. CDR1 SGHTA and CDR2 FQGNSA come from the germline V gene. This CDR3 comprises 16 residues. The CDR3 DNA reads TGTGCCAGCAGCGCTGGACAGGGGGCCCTAGCCGGGGAGCTGTTTTTT. Its translation is CASSAGQGALAGELFF.

The chain has TRBV2 and TRBJ2-2, with TRBD1 matching 8 bases. Germline assignment: CDR1 SNHLY and CDR2 FYNNEI. J lost 6 bases, V lost 6 bases, and 9 bases had no gene match. CDR3 length: 15 amino acids. CDR3 region: CASREMDRVAGELFF. As DNA, the CDR3 is TGTGCCAGCAGGGAGATGGACAGGGTAGCCGGGGAGCTGTTTTTT.

The CDR3 DNA sequence: TGTGCCAGCAGCCGTACGGGAGTCGGAGATACGCAGTATTTT. It yields the protein CASSRTGVGDTQYF. The genes are TRBV5-8 and TRBJ2-3, with D perhaps matching TRBD2 (6 bases). This CDR3 has 14 amino acids. V gave up 4 bases and J gave up 5 bases, with 14 bases separating them. Germline loops: CDR1 SGHTS, CDR2 YDEGEE.

V usage is TRBV15 and J usage is TRBJ1-5, with D possibly being TRBD1 (6 bases). Germline CDR1 LNHNV, CDR2 YYDKDF (reference sequence). V gave up 8 bases and J gave up 3 bases, with 17 bases separating them. The CDR3 sequence is 15 residues long. The CDR3: CATGLSSGDNQPQHF. As DNA, the CDR3 is TGTGCCACCGGGCTCAGCTCAGGGGACAATCAGCCCCAGCATTTT.

This chain joins TRBV5-1 and TRBJ1-2; 8 bases are a match to TRBD1. The CDR3 covers 19 residues. The germline V gene encodes CDR1 SGHRS and CDR2 YFSETQ. J gave up 2 bases and V 0 bases, and 15 bases lay outside the gene matches. The CDR3 DNA is TGCGCCAGCAGCTTGGCCTGGGCGTTTAGGACAGGGTCAAACTATGGCTACACCTTC. Protein: CASSLAWAFRTGSNYGYTF.

This clone appeared a single time. The CDR3 sequence is CASSERQTNYGYTF. CDR3 nucleotide sequence: TGTGCCAGCAGCGAGCGACAGACGAACTATGGCTACACCTTC. This rearrangement joins TRBV7-9 to TRBJ1-2, with D possibly TRBD1 on 5 matching bases. Trimming shortened V by 5 bases and J by 2 bases, and 12 bases separated the two germline ends. Germline-derived CDR1 and CDR2 are SEHNR and FQNEAQ (reference sequence). The CDR3 contains 14 residues.